Following are 26 T cell receptor beta chains from one sample sequenced in a study of cytomegalovirus exposure and HLA in healthy donors. Researchers ran the PCR with 60 Vbeta and 13 Jbeta primers. Sequencing was performed with immunoSEQ multiplex PCR; in TCRdb, only in-frame clones are kept and a portion is missing. The table lists 60,000 to 90,000 clones, with roughly 4.7% in the top ten. Sequencing input: PBMCs. The receptors were gathered from a woman aged 40 to 50 in good health and CMV-seropositive.

V and J are TRBV7-3 and TRBJ1-1; 8 bases align to TRBD1. V lost 4 bases and J lost 2; bases outside the gene matches: 6. The length of the CDR3 is 15 residues. Looked up from germline, CDR1 is SGHTA and CDR2 is FQGTGA. The CDR3 is CASSSTGGTNTEAFF. CDR3 coding DNA: TGTGCCAGCAGCTCCACAGGGGGAACCAACACTGAAGCTTTCTTT.

The rearrangement joins TRBV5-8 to TRBJ1-5; the match to TRBD1 covers 9 bases. Germline V CDR1 and CDR2: SGHTS, YDEGEE. The V segment lost 3 bases and the J segment 3 bases; nucleotides outside the gene matches: 4. This CDR3 region has 15 residues. This CDR3 reads CASSWGQGDNQPQHF. The CDR3 DNA reads as TGTGCCAGCAGCTGGGGACAGGGAGACAATCAGCCCCAGCATTTT.

J is TRBJ2-3 and V is TRBV28, with 12 nucleotides matching TRBD2. J was trimmed by 2 bases and V by 4 bases; bases with no gene match: 7. The germline gives CDR1 MDHEN, CDR2 SYDVKM. This CDR3 comprises 17 residues. CDR3 nucleotide sequence: TGTGCCAGCAGTTCAGGACTAGCGGGAATCCTCACAGATACGCAGTATTTT. It translates to CASSSGLAGILTDTQYF.

CDR3 nucleotide sequence: TGCGCCAGCAGCTTACAACAGTCTAGCACAGATACGCAGTATTTT. Its protein is CASSLQQSSTDTQYF. The chain carries TRBV5-1 and TRBJ2-3; D remains ambiguous. The germline V gene encodes CDR1 SGHRS and CDR2 YFSETQ. The V end was cut by 2 bases, the J end by 0 bases, with 10 bases between. The CDR3 runs 15 residues.

CDR3 amino acids: CASSLRLAGNYEQYF. The CDR3 coding sequence is TGTGCCAGCAGCCTCCGACTAGCGGGGAACTACGAGCAGTACTTC. This rearrangement joins TRBV7-2 to TRBJ2-7, with TRBD2 identical over 11 bases. Trimming took 5 bases from V and 3 from J; bases not matched to a gene: 6. Looked up from germline, CDR1 is SGHTA and CDR2 is FQGNSA. The CDR3 extends over 15 amino acids.

The J gene is TRBJ1-1, the V gene TRBV19; 7 bases are a match to TRBD1. CDR3 size: 12 residues. Trimming took 9 bases from V and 7 from J; bases not matched to a gene: 8. Germline values: CDR1 LNHDA, CDR2 SQIVND (reference sequence). CDR3 coding DNA: TGTGCCAGCTCAGGGGGACTGAATGAAGCTTTCTTT. Translation gives CASSGGLNEAFF.

The chain combines TRBV4-2 with TRBJ1-4; no definite D call. Per the germline V gene, CDR1 is LGHNA and CDR2 is YNFKEQ. The CDR3 length is 16 residues. V shed 2 bases and J shed 8 bases, with 18 bases lying between them. CDR3 in amino acids: CASSQNPQNGIEKLFF. The CDR3 bases are TGTGCCAGCAGCCAAAACCCACAGAATGGCATCGAAAAACTGTTTTTT.

The rearrangement joins TRBV7-2 to TRBJ2-5, with 14 bases lining up with TRBD2. This CDR3 has 18 residues. Germline lookup yields CDR1 SGHTA and CDR2 FQGNSA. Trimming cost V 4 bases and J 2 bases; bases outside gene matches: 9. CDR3: CASSSRRRLAGGQETQYF. The CDR3 nucleotides read TGTGCCAGCAGCTCCCGCCGGAGACTAGCGGGGGGGCAAGAGACCCAGTACTTC.

The chain couples TRBV2 to TRBJ2-7, with D possibly matching TRBD2 (6 bases). Deletions cut 10 bases from V and 3 bases from J, with 19 bases between. This CDR3 has 14 amino acids. Looked up from germline, CDR1 is SNHLY and CDR2 is FYNNEI. The CDR3 DNA sequence: TGTGCCAAAGAGACTAGTCCACCGGACTACGAGCAGTACTTC. Translation gives CAKETSPPDYEQYF.

By frequency, this clone is large. This same CDR3 is encoded by further DNA sequences in the sample. The chain couples TRBV10-3 to TRBJ1-5, with TRBD1 as a possible D gene (5 bases). The germline V gene encodes CDR1 ENHRY and CDR2 SYGVKD. V lost 10 bases and J lost 0, with 13 bases in between. CDR3 length equals 14 residues. The CDR3: CASGTADSNQPQHF. The CDR3 DNA is TGTGCCAGCGGGACGGCCGATAGCAATCAGCCCCAGCATTTT.

The rearrangement joins TRBV9 to TRBJ2-7; 7 nucleotides align to TRBD1. Germline CDR1 and CDR2: SGDLS and YYNGEE. CDR3 length equals 14 residues. V shed 5 bases and J 1 base; nucleotides not matched to a gene: 6. The CDR3 sequence: CASSRQGPSYEQYF. The CDR3 DNA sequence: TGTGCCAGCAGTAGACAGGGCCCATCCTACGAGCAGTACTTC.

This chain links TRBV18 with TRBJ1-2; tentatively, D is TRBD1 (5 bases). Trimming took off 5 bases at V and 8 bases at J, with 15 bases between the two ends. Germline-derived CDR1 and CDR2 are KGHSH and LQKENI. The CDR3 is 13 amino acids. As DNA, the CDR3 is TGTGCCAGCTCAAATTACGCAGGGTACGGCTACACCTTC. The encoded protein is CASSNYAGYGYTF.

The chain employs TRBV7-2 and TRBJ2-5, with D tentatively TRBD1 (6 bases). Germline assignment: CDR1 SGHTA and CDR2 FQGNSA. This CDR3 contains 14 residues. V was clipped by 2 bases and J by 9 bases, with 16 bases between them. In DNA form, the CDR3 reads TGTGCCAGCAGCTTATCACTACAGGGAGCGGCCCAGTACTTC. Protein sequence: CASSLSLQGAAQYF.

The chain is built from TRBV9 and TRBJ2-5; D possibly corresponds to TRBD1 (5 bases). Matching the DNA end better, TRBJ2-7 makes the J call doubtful. The CDR3 has 14 residues. Germline CDR1 is SGDLS and CDR2 is YYNGEE. The CDR3 reads CASSVQGIGDEQYF. DNA of the CDR3: TGTGCCAGCAGCGTACAGGGAATTGGCGACGAGCAGTACTTC.

The chain links TRBV4-2 to TRBJ1-2; a weak D match, TRBD1 (5 bases). CDR1 and CDR2 (germline): LGHNA, YNFKEQ. The CDR3 contains 17 residues. Trimming took 0 bases from V and 3 from J, leaving 17 bases between them. Here the CDR3 reads CASSQDLLKGRDYGYTF. The CDR3 region has the DNA TGTGCCAGCAGCCAAGATCTTTTAAAGGGCAGGGACTATGGCTACACCTTC.

The CDR3, as DNA: TGTGCCAGCAGCTTTCCAGGGCGGTACGAGCAGTACTTC. Its protein product is CASSFPGRYEQYF. The V gene is TRBV11-2, the J gene TRBJ2-7; a weak D match, TRBD1 (5 bases). The CDR3 is 13 amino acids. The germline gives CDR1 SGHAT, CDR2 FQNNGV. Trimming took 3 bases from V and 4 from J, leaving 10 bases between them. Using reference TRBV11-2 and TRBJ2-7 for the parts outside the CDR3, the full variable domain is EAGVAQSPRYKIIEKRQSVAFWCNPISGHATLYWYQQILGQGPKLLIQFQNNGVVDDSQLPKDRFSAERLKGVDSTLKIQPAKLEDSAVYLCASSFPGRYEQYFGPGTRLTVT.

The rearrangement joins TRBV5-5 to TRBJ2-3; D perhaps matches TRBD2 (5 bases). The V and J ends lost 4 bases and 0 bases respectively, with 15 bases between them. This CDR3 comprises 16 residues. CDR1 is SGHKS and CDR2 is YYEKEE in the germline V gene (reference sequence). Written as DNA, the CDR3 is TGTGCCAGCAGCATAGCGACCCTACCGAGCACAGATACGCAGTATTTT. It specifies CASSIATLPSTDTQYF.

The V call is TRBV6-5, the J call TRBJ1-6; D call uncertain. Between the trimmed V and J ends, which lost 8 bases and 6 bases, there was a span of 8 bases. The CDR3 consists of 12 residues. Germline V gene lookup returns CDR1 MNHEY and CDR2 SVGAGI. CDR3 in amino acids: CASRISNSPLHF. Written as DNA, the CDR3 is TGTGCCAGCCGAATCAGTAATTCACCCCTCCACTTT.

The chain has TRBV5-1 and TRBJ2-2; 9 bases are a match to TRBD1. After removal of 6 bases from V and 5 bases from J, the junction contained 11 bases not matched to a gene. CDR1 is SGHRS, CDR2 YFSETQ, per germline. This CDR3 is 16 amino acids long. CDR3 protein: CASTILTGGSTGELFF. Written as DNA, the CDR3 is TGCGCCAGCACCATCTTGACAGGGGGAAGTACCGGGGAGCTGTTTTTT.

V usage is TRBV5-1 and J usage is TRBJ2-1; 9 bases line up with TRBD2. Germline V lookup: CDR1 SGHRS, CDR2 YFSETQ. V shed 0 bases and J 4 bases; nucleotides not matched to a gene: 8. This CDR3 contains 17 residues. DNA for the CDR3: TGCGCCAGCAGCTTGGGACCGGGACTAGCAGTATACAATGAGCAGTTCTTC. This sequence encodes CASSLGPGLAVYNEQFF.

The chain has TRBV6-5 and TRBJ1-3, with D hard to call. The germline V gene encodes CDR1 MNHEY and CDR2 SVGAGI. V was clipped by 0 bases and J by 2 bases, with 11 bases between them. CDR3 length equals 16 residues. The CDR3 spells CASSYSRPETGNTIYF. The DNA for the CDR3 is TGTGCCAGCAGTTACTCGAGGCCGGAGACTGGAAACACCATATATTTT.

The chain recombines TRBV19 with TRBJ1-1; maybe TRBD1 (5 bases). Deletions cut 8 bases from V and 3 bases from J, with 13 bases between. CDR3 length: 13 residues. Germline V lookup: CDR1 LNHDA, CDR2 SQIVND (reference sequence). The CDR3 DNA sequence: TGTGCCAGTCGACGCAGGGAAGACACTGAAGCTTTCTTT. This sequence encodes CASRRREDTEAFF.

V gene TRBV7-9 combines with J gene TRBJ2-7; 9 bases fit TRBD1. The CDR3 spans 15 residues. V shed 5 bases, J shed 6 bases, and the junction held 11 bases outside the gene matches. Germline values: CDR1 SEHNR, CDR2 FQNEAQ (reference sequence). The CDR3 loop reads CASSTRQGGVGEQYF. CDR3 nucleotide sequence: TGTGCCAGCAGCACTCGACAGGGGGGGGTTGGCGAGCAGTACTTC.

CDR3 in amino acids: CASSLDPGQGSYEQYF. The CDR3 coding sequence is TGTGCCAGCAGCTTAGACCCGGGACAGGGCTCCTACGAGCAGTACTTC. The chain is built from TRBV7-9 and TRBJ2-7, with 9 bases aligning to TRBD1. Trimming removed 1 base from V and 0 bases from J; junction bases left unmatched: 4. CDR1 SEHNR and CDR2 FQNEAQ come from the germline V gene (reference sequence). CDR3 length: 16 amino acids.

J is TRBJ1-1 and V is TRBV28, with 8 bases aligning to TRBD1. J was trimmed by 5 bases and V by 5 bases; bases with no gene match: 7. The CDR3 covers 14 residues. The germline V gene has CDR1 MDHEN and CDR2 SYDVKM. The CDR3 nucleotides read TGTGCCAGCAGTGAACAGGGGGTTAGGACTGAAGCTTTCTTT. Protein product: CASSEQGVRTEAFF.

J is TRBJ1-1 and V is TRBV13; perhaps TRBD1 as D (6 bases). Germline-derived CDR1 and CDR2 are PRHDT and FYEKMQ (reference sequence). The V and J ends lost 5 bases and 5 bases respectively, with 18 bases between them. This CDR3 is built from 15 residues. In DNA form, the CDR3 reads TGTGCCAGCAGCCCTAAGCAGGGGTCGGAAACTGAAGCTTTCTTT. Amino acid sequence: CASSPKQGSETEAFF.